These 26 T cell receptor beta chains share one sample of origin, sequenced in a study of cytomegalovirus exposure and HLA in healthy donors. Researchers ran the PCR with 60 Vbeta and 13 Jbeta primers. Produced via immunoSEQ multiplex PCR; TCRdb's table is partial and in-frame only. Of about 200,000 clones in the sample, 75% to 85% were seen once. Material for sequencing was PBMCs. These receptors all come from a woman aged 40 to 49 in good health and CMV-seronegative.

V and J are TRBV30 and TRBJ2-5; 8 bases match TRBD1. Matching the DNA end better, TRBJ2-7 makes the J call doubtful. CDR1 is GTSNPN and CDR2 is SVGIG in the germline V gene (reference sequence). The CDR3 loop spans 16 amino acids. CDR3 DNA: TGTGCCTGGAGTCGCAGGGGGCTAGTGCCATGGGACGAGCAGTACTTC. This sequence encodes CAWSRRGLVPWDEQYF.

The chain is built from TRBV15 and TRBJ1-4; D is unclear. Germline CDR1 LNHNV, CDR2 YYDKDF (reference sequence). The CDR3 consists of 14 residues. V lost 4 bases to trimming and J lost 6 bases, with 12 bases between them. In DNA form, the CDR3 reads TGTGCCACCAGCATTTTCGGAACAGATGAAAAACTGTTTTTT. It is translated as CATSIFGTDEKLFF.

The chain links TRBV5-1 to TRBJ1-4; maybe TRBD1 (6 bases). V was trimmed by 6 bases and J by 3 bases, leaving 12 bases between them. Looked up from germline, CDR1 is SGHRS and CDR2 is YFSETQ. The CDR3 loop spans 14 amino acids. The CDR3 is CASTRGAANEKLFF. CDR3 nucleotides: TGCGCCAGCACCCGGGGGGCGGCTAATGAAAAACTGTTTTTT.

This chain joins TRBV4-1 and TRBJ2-1; 7 positions match TRBD2. Looked up from germline, CDR1 is MGHRA and CDR2 is YSYEKL. This CDR3 is 15 amino acids long. V lost 2 bases to trimming and J lost 4 bases; unmatched junction nucleotides: 5. CDR3 protein: CASSQLGGGYNEQFF. The CDR3 DNA is TGCGCCAGCAGCCAACTGGGGGGAGGGTACAATGAGCAGTTCTTC.

This clone was seen only once. This sequence joins TRBV23-1 and TRBJ2-7; 11 bases agree with TRBD2. TRBV23-1 is marked as an open reading frame, function uncertain. This CDR3 spans 15 amino acids. J gave up 2 bases and V 4 bases, and 4 bases lay outside the gene matches. For the CDR3, the DNA is TGCGCCAGCAGTCTAAGACTAGCGGGACCCTACGAGCAGTACTTC. Its translation is CASSLRLAGPYEQYF.

CDR3 bases: TGTGCCAGCAGTTTCAACAGATTCAATGAGCAGTTCTTC. Protein product: CASSFNRFNEQFF. V usage is TRBV5-6 and J usage is TRBJ2-1; D remains ambiguous. CDR1 SGHDT and CDR2 YYEEEE come from the germline V gene. The CDR3 has 13 amino acids. Trimming removed 5 bases at V and 6 bases at J, with 12 bases between.

This clone showed up many times. J is TRBJ2-2 and V is TRBV2; possibly TRBD1 for D (5 bases). Deletions cut 4 bases from V and 4 bases from J, with 16 bases between. Germline V gene sequence: CDR1 SNHLY, CDR2 FYNNEI. The CDR3 is 16 residues long. The CDR3 DNA is TGTGCCAGCAGTGGCCCTCCGACAGATATCACCGGGGAGCTGTTTTTT. Protein product: CASSGPPTDITGELFF. Full variable domain (remainder filled in from reference TRBV2 and TRBJ2-2): EPEVTQTPSHQVTQMGQEVILRCVPISNHLYFYWYRQILGQKVEFLVSFYNNEISEKSEIFDDQFSVERPDGSNFTLKIRSTKLEDSAMYFCASSGPPTDITGELFFGEGSRLTVL.

The chain joins TRBV10-3 to TRBJ1-1; no clear D gene. The ends were cut back, 8 bases at V and 3 bases at J, with 10 bases in the middle. CDR3 size: 12 residues. Germline CDR1 ENHRY, CDR2 SYGVKD. CDR3 sequence reads: CAISGRDTEAFF. CDR3 nucleotides: TGTGCCATCTCCGGGAGGGACACTGAAGCTTTCTTT.

The V and J genes are TRBV5-1 and TRBJ2-1; tentative D call: TRBD1 (5 bases). The germline V gene encodes CDR1 SGHRS and CDR2 YFSETQ. The CDR3 covers 15 residues. Trimming removed 4 bases from V and 5 bases from J, with 16 bases in between. CDR3 loop: CASSTTDRRDNEQFF. The CDR3 bases are TGCGCCAGCAGCACAACCGACAGAAGAGACAATGAGCAGTTCTTC.

As for this clone: The same CDR3 is also encoded by other DNA sequences in this sample. J is TRBJ2-7 and V is TRBV19, with D tentatively TRBD1 (5 bases). Trimming removed 6 bases from V and 3 bases from J, with 12 bases in between. The CDR3 has 13 amino acids. CDR1 and CDR2 (germline): LNHDA, SQIVND (reference sequence). CDR3 nucleotides: TGTGCCAGTAGCAATGGCCAGGGCTACGAGCAGTACTTC. It codes for CASSNGQGYEQYF.

The CDR3 region is CASSLFGTGASEAFF. The CDR3 region has the DNA TGTGCCAGCAGCTTATTTGGGACAGGGGCTTCTGAAGCTTTCTTT. The gene calls are TRBV7-3 and TRBJ1-1, with 10 nucleotides matching TRBD1. The germline gives CDR1 SGHTA, CDR2 FQGTGA. J gave up 6 bases and V 2 bases, and 6 bases lay outside the gene matches. The CDR3 is 15 amino acids.

This clone has just a few counts. The chain has TRBV7-6 and TRBJ2-7, with a weak D call TRBD1 (6 bases). Germline V lookup: CDR1 SGHVS, CDR2 FNYEAQ. The ends were cut back, 5 bases at V and 0 bases at J, with 14 bases in the middle. The CDR3 length is 15 residues. CDR3 residues: CASSDMGASSYEQYF. CDR3 coding DNA: TGTGCCAGCAGCGATATGGGGGCTAGCTCCTACGAGCAGTACTTC.

The chain uses TRBV5-6 and TRBJ2-5; 8 bases match TRBD2. The J segment lost 5 bases and the V segment lost 6 bases, leaving 12 bases of the junction unmatched. The germline CDR1 and CDR2 sequences are SGHDT and YYEEEE. The CDR3 totals 15 residues. This chain's CDR3 is CASTEASGSGETQYF. CDR3 bases: TGTGCCAGCACAGAGGCCAGCGGGAGTGGGGAGACCCAGTACTTC.

The J gene is TRBJ2-1, the V gene TRBV19, with 7 bases lining up with TRBD2. V lost 3 bases to trimming and J lost 0 bases; unmatched junction nucleotides: 5. The CDR3 runs to 16 residues. CDR1 is LNHDA, CDR2 SQIVND, per germline (reference sequence). The CDR3 is CASSMGLPSSYNEQFF. In DNA form, the CDR3 reads TGTGCCAGTAGTATGGGACTACCCAGCTCCTACAATGAGCAGTTCTTC. The whole variable domain, remainder taken from reference TRBV19 and TRBJ2-1, is DGGITQSPKYLFRKEGQNVTLSCEQNLNHDAMYWYRQDPGQGLRLIYYSQIVNDFQKGDIAEGYSVSREKKESFPLTVTSAQKNPTAFYLCASSMGLPSSYNEQFFGPGTRLTVL.

The chain carries TRBV5-1 and TRBJ2-4; D gene uncertain. V lost 1 base, J lost 9 bases, and 11 bases lay in between. The germline CDR1 and CDR2 sequences are SGHRS and YFSETQ. The length of the CDR3 is 13 residues. CDR3 DNA: TGCGCCAGCAGCTTGACACCCGCCAGCATTCAGTACTTC. Translated: CASSLTPASIQYF.

This sequence joins TRBV28 and TRBJ1-1; tentatively, D is TRBD1 (5 bases). V dropped 4 bases and J dropped 5 bases, with 23 bases sitting between them. The CDR3 covers 17 residues. CDR1 and CDR2 from the germline V gene are MDHEN and SYDVKM. CDR3 loop: CASSYPPGGNWRTEAFF. CDR3 coding DNA: TGTGCCAGCAGTTACCCACCGGGGGGAAATTGGAGAACTGAAGCTTTCTTT.

For this clone: This may be a read error, as it is one base from a much larger clone. This rearrangement joins TRBV6-1 to TRBJ1-4, with 7 bases that match TRBD1. This CDR3 contains 12 residues. In germline, CDR1 is MNHNS, CDR2 SASEGT. V trimming: 6 bases; J trimming: 8 bases; junction bases outside the gene matches: 3. CDR3 amino acids: CASSQTGEKLFF. In DNA, the CDR3 is TGTGCCAGCAGCCAGACAGGGGAAAAACTGTTTTTT.

This chain links TRBV6-1 with TRBJ1-5, with 7 bases fitting TRBD1. Trimming removed 6 bases from V and 4 bases from J; junction bases left unmatched: 6. This CDR3 is built from 14 residues. Germline V lookup: CDR1 MNHNS, CDR2 SASEGT. The CDR3 DNA sequence: TGTGCCAGCAGGGTTACAGGGGAGAATCAGCCCCAGCATTTT. Its translation: CASRVTGENQPQHF.

V and J are TRBV18 and TRBJ2-3, with D tentatively TRBD2 (6 bases). V gave up 5 bases and J gave up 4 bases, with 19 bases separating them. This CDR3 comprises 16 residues. The V gene's germline CDR1 is KGHSH and CDR2 LQKENI. The CDR3 loop is CASSSLLARGADTQYF. DNA for the CDR3: TGTGCCAGCTCATCGTTACTAGCCCGAGGGGCAGATACGCAGTATTTT.

The chain is built from TRBV4-2 and TRBJ1-4; tentative D call: TRBD1 (6 bases). The germline V gene has CDR1 LGHNA and CDR2 YNFKEQ. V was shortened by 4 bases and J by 5 bases, with 14 bases between the two germline ends. The CDR3 sequence is 15 residues long. The CDR3 region has the DNA TGTGCCAGCAGCCTTAAATGGGACACGAATGAAAAACTGTTTTTT. Translated: CASSLKWDTNEKLFF.

V is TRBV5-1 and J is TRBJ2-5; the match to TRBD2 covers 11 bases. V lost 2 bases to trimming and J lost 1 base; unmatched junction nucleotides: 7. This CDR3 is built from 17 residues. Germline CDR1 reads SGHRS; CDR2 reads YFSETQ. Here the CDR3 DNA reads TGCGCCAGCAGCTTCTCAACCCTAGCGGGGGGCCAAGAGACCCAGTACTTC. Translating it yields CASSFSTLAGGQETQYF.

This sequence joins TRBV5-5 and TRBJ1-1; maybe TRBD1 (6 bases). Per germline, CDR1 SGHKS and CDR2 YYEKEE (reference sequence). The CDR3 consists of 14 residues. The germline V and J ends were trimmed by 2 bases and 3 bases, with 11 bases remaining between them. CDR3 region: CASSFGGADTEAFF. The DNA for the CDR3 is TGTGCCAGCAGCTTCGGGGGGGCGGACACTGAAGCTTTCTTT. Combining the CDR3 with reference TRBV5-5 and TRBJ1-1 gives the whole variable domain DAGVTQSPTHLIKTRGQQVTLRCSPISGHKSVSWYQQVLGQGPQFIFQYYEKEERGRGNFPDRFSARQFPNYSSELNVNALLLGDSALYLCASSFGGADTEAFFGQGTRLTVV.

This clone was found once. The V gene is TRBV5-1, the J gene TRBJ1-3; TRBD1 aligns across 9 bases. This CDR3 has 15 residues. The V and J ends lost 4 bases and 0 bases, in that order; junction bases with no gene match: 2. CDR1 and CDR2 (germline): SGHRS, YFSETQ. CDR3 protein: CASSLTGGSGNTIYF. The DNA for the CDR3 is TGCGCCAGCAGCCTGACAGGGGGCTCTGGAAACACCATATATTTT.

This chain connects TRBV15 to TRBJ1-1, with D hard to call. The V gene lost 0 bases and the J gene lost 9 bases, with 14 bases spanning the gap. The CDR3 is 14 amino acids. Germline-derived CDR1 and CDR2 are LNHNV and YYDKDF (reference sequence). This CDR3 reads CATSRDFVEGKAFF. The CDR3 nucleotides are TGTGCCACCAGCAGAGATTTCGTTGAGGGCAAAGCTTTCTTT.

V is TRBV27 and J is TRBJ2-5, with TRBD2 matching 8 bases. Germline-derived CDR1 and CDR2 are MNHEY and SMNVEV (reference sequence). This CDR3 has 17 residues. Trimming at V came to 5 bases and at J to 0 bases, leaving 11 bases not matched to a gene. The CDR3 is CASSARGGLPNQETQYF. Written as DNA, the CDR3 is TGTGCCAGCAGTGCCCGGGGGGGGCTCCCTAACCAAGAGACCCAGTACTTC.

V and J are TRBV27 and TRBJ2-2, with 9 bases lining up with TRBD1. This CDR3 is built from 16 residues. CDR1 and CDR2 (germline): MNHEY, SMNVEV (reference sequence). Trimming cost V 5 bases and J 0 bases; bases outside gene matches: 4. CDR3 DNA: TGTGCCAGCAGTGCAACAGGGGGCGCGAACACCGGGGAGCTGTTTTTT. Its translation is CASSATGGANTGELFF.